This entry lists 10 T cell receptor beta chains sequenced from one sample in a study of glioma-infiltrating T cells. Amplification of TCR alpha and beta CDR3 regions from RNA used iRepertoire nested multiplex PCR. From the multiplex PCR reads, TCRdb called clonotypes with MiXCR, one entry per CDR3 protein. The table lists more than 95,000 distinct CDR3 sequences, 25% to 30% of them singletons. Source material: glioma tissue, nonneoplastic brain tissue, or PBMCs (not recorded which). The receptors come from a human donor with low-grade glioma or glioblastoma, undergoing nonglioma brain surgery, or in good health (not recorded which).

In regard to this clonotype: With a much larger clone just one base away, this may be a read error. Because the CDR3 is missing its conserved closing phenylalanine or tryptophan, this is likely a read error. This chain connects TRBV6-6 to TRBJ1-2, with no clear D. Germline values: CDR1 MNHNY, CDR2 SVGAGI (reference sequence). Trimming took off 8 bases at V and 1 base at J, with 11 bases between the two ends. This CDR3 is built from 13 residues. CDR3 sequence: CASRTTNNYGYTL. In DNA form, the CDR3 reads TGTGCCAGCCGAACGACAAATAACTATGGCTACACCCTC.

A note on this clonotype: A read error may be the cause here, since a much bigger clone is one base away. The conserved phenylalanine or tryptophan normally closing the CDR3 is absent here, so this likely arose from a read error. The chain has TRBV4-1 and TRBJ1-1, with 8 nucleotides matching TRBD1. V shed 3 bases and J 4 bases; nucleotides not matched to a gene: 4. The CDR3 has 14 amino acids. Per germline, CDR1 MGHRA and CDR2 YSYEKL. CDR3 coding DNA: TGCGCCAGCAGCCAGTACAGGGGGAGCACTGAAGCTTTCTCT. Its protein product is CASSQYRGSTEAFS.

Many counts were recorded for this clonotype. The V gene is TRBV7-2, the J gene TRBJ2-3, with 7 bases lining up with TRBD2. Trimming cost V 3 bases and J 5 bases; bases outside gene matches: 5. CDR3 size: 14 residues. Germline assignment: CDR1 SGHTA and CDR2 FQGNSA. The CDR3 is CASSFSSGGDTQYF. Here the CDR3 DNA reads TGTGCCAGCAGCTTTTCTAGCGGCGGAGATACGCAGTATTTT.

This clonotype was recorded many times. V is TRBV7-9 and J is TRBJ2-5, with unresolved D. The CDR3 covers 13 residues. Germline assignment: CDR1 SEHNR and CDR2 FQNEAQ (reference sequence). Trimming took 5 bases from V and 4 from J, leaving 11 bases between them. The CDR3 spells CASSPYRVETQYF. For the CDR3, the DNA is TGTGCCAGCAGCCCGTACCGGGTAGAGACCCAGTACTTC.

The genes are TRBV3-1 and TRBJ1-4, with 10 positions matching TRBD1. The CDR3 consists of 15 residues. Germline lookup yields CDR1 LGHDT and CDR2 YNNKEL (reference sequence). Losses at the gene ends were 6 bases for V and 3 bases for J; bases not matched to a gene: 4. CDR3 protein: CASRADRGANEKLFF. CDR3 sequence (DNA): TGTGCCAGCAGAGCGGACAGGGGGGCTAATGAAAAACTGTTTTTT. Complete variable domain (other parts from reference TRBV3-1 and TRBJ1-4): DTAVSQTPKYLVTQMGNDKSIKCEQNLGHDTMYWYKQDSKKFLKIMFSYNNKELIINETVPNRFSPKSPDKAHLNLHINSLELGDSAVYFCASRADRGANEKLFFGSGTQLSVL.

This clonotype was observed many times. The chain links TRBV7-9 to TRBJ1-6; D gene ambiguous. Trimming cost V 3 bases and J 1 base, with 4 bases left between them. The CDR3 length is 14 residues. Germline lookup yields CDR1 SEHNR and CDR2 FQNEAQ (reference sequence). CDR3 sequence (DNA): TGTGCCAGCAGCTTGGAGTCCTATAATTCACCCCTCCACTTT. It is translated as CASSLESYNSPLHF.

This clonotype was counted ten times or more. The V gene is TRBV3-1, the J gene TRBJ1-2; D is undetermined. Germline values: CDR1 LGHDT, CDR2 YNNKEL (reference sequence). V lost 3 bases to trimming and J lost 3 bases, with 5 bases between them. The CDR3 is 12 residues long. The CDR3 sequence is CASSQGDYGYTF. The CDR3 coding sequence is TGTGCCAGCAGCCAGGGTGACTATGGCTACACCTTC.

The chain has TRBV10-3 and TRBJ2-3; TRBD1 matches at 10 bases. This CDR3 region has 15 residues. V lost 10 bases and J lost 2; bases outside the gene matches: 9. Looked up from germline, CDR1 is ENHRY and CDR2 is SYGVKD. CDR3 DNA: TGTGCCACTAGGGACAGGGGAGGGATCACAGATACGCAGTATTTT. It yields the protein CATRDRGGITDTQYF.

The CDR3 nucleotides read TGCGCCAGCAGCTTGACAGGGGGCCAGAGCTCCTATAATTCACCCCTCCACTTT. Translating it yields CASSLTGGQSSYNSPLHF. The rearrangement joins TRBV5-1 to TRBJ1-6; 9 nucleotides align to TRBD1. Germline V CDR1 and CDR2: SGHRS, YFSETQ. The CDR3 totals 18 residues. V gave up 1 base and J gave up 0 bases; unmatched junction bases: 5.

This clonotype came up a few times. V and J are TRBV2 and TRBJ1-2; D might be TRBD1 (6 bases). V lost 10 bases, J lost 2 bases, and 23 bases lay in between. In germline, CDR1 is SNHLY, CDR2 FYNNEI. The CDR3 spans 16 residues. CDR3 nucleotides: TGTGCCAACTTAAGGGGGGAAAGGGTACCGAACTATGGCTACACCTTC. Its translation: CANLRGERVPNYGYTF.